The 30 T cell receptor beta chains listed next were all sequenced from one sample in a study of shared clonotypes between healthy human individuals. Only in-frame clones appear in the TCRdb table, and some are missing; sequencing was by immunoSEQ multiplex PCR. The table shows millions of clones, with 90% to 95% occurring only once. The sample comprised naive CD4+ T cells sorted from blood. Sample subset: CD45RA+ positively selected. The receptors stem from a man aged 18 to 35 in good health.

The rearrangement uses TRBV19 and TRBJ2-7; 10 bases agree with TRBD1. CDR3 length: 15 residues. CDR1 is LNHDA and CDR2 is SQIVND in the germline V gene (reference sequence). The V segment lost 6 bases and the J segment 2 bases; nucleotides outside the gene matches: 7. CDR3 in amino acids: CASSLTGGATYEQYF. The CDR3 DNA is TGTGCCAGTAGCCTGACAGGGGGCGCCACCTACGAGCAGTACTTC.

This chain links TRBV5-6 with TRBJ2-5, with 9 bases lining up with TRBD1. Per the germline V gene, CDR1 is SGHDT and CDR2 is YYEEEE. V lost 0 bases to trimming and J lost 1 base; unmatched junction nucleotides: 7. The CDR3 is 17 residues long. CDR3 residues: CASSLGPPGQGQETQYF. In DNA form, the CDR3 reads TGTGCCAGCAGCTTGGGACCCCCGGGACAGGGCCAAGAGACCCAGTACTTC.

The V call is TRBV6-5, the J call TRBJ1-5, with TRBD1 as a possible D gene (6 bases). Per germline, CDR1 MNHEY and CDR2 SVGAGI. The CDR3 spans 13 residues. Trimming removed 4 bases from V and 4 bases from J, with 8 bases in between. The CDR3 bases are TGTGCCAGCAGTTGGGGGGCTAATCAGCCCCAGCATTTT. It translates to CASSWGANQPQHF.

With respect to this clone: The same CDR3 arises from other DNA sequences in this sample as well. This chain links TRBV2 with TRBJ2-7; no clear D gene. This CDR3 has 12 amino acids. Germline V gives CDR1 SNHLY, CDR2 FYNNEI. The V end was cut by 5 bases, the J end by 0 bases, with 5 bases between. This CDR3 is CASSRSSYEQYF. The CDR3 nucleotides are TGTGCCAGCAGTCGAAGCTCCTACGAGCAGTACTTC.

This clone was seen just once. The CDR3 is CASSLAEVAYEQYF. The CDR3 DNA reads as TGCGCCAGCAGCTTGGCAGAGGTAGCCTACGAGCAGTACTTC. V gene TRBV5-1 combines with J gene TRBJ2-7, with D hard to call. This CDR3 region has 14 residues. V shed 0 bases and J shed 2 bases, with 9 bases lying between them. Germline V lookup: CDR1 SGHRS, CDR2 YFSETQ.

V gene TRBV4-3 combines with J gene TRBJ2-7; D may be TRBD1 or TRBD2 (6 bases each). The CDR3 runs to 15 residues. The germline CDR1 and CDR2 sequences are LGHNA and YSLEER. Trimming shortened V by 0 bases and J by 6 bases, and 15 bases separated the two germline ends. CDR3 amino acids: CASSQEVGGGFEQYF. DNA for the CDR3: TGCGCCAGCAGCCAAGAAGTTGGAGGGGGTTTCGAGCAGTACTTC.

The CDR3 loop reads CASLKWDRDSYNSPLHF. CDR3 nucleotide sequence: TGTGCCAGTTTAAAATGGGACAGGGACTCCTATAATTCACCCCTCCACTTT. This rearrangement joins TRBV5-6 to TRBJ1-6; 9 bases are a match to TRBD1. The CDR3 runs to 17 residues. CDR1 and CDR2 (germline): SGHDT, YYEEEE. The trim removed 8 bases at V and 0 bases at J, leaving 9 bases unmatched.

CDR3 nucleotides: TGTGCCAGCAGCGTAGCTCCCAGCGATAGCTCCTACGAGCAGTACTTC. This encodes CASSVAPSDSSYEQYF. This chain joins TRBV9 and TRBJ2-7, with no clear D. Trimming cost V 0 bases and J 0 bases, with 13 bases left between them. The CDR3 has 16 amino acids. The germline V gene has CDR1 SGDLS and CDR2 YYNGEE.

V usage is TRBV6-1 and J usage is TRBJ1-5; 7 nucleotides agree with TRBD1. This CDR3 is built from 16 residues. Germline-derived CDR1 and CDR2 are MNHNS and SASEGT. V was pared by 6 bases and J by 3 bases, with 11 bases of the junction left unmatched. CDR3 sequence (DNA): TGTGCCAGCAGGGAATCTCCGGGACAGCCCAATCAGCCCCAGCATTTT. Protein sequence: CASRESPGQPNQPQHF.

This chain connects TRBV11-1 to TRBJ1-1; D is unclear. Trimming left V 3 bases short and J 1 base short, with 6 bases between. Germline V gene lookup returns CDR1 SGHAT and CDR2 FQDESV (reference sequence). The CDR3 length is 13 residues. Here the CDR3 DNA reads TGTGCCAGCAGCTTTACCGAGAACACTGAAGCTTTCTTT. The encoded protein is CASSFTENTEAFF.

This clone has just one count. The chain uses TRBV2 and TRBJ2-5, with 8 bases matching TRBD2. The CDR3 is 13 residues long. V lost 8 bases, J lost 3 bases, and 5 bases stayed unmatched. Germline V gene lookup returns CDR1 SNHLY and CDR2 FYNNEI. The CDR3 coding sequence is TGTGCCAGCTTGGGGACTAGGAAAGAGACCCAGTACTTC. This sequence encodes CASLGTRKETQYF.

The chain joins TRBV2 to TRBJ1-1; D remains ambiguous. Germline V gene data show CDR1 as SNHLY and CDR2 as FYNNEI. The CDR3 is 14 residues long. V lost 7 bases, J lost 0 bases, and 12 bases lay in between. CDR3 loop: CASKRDLVNTEAFF. The CDR3 DNA is TGTGCCAGCAAGAGAGATCTGGTGAACACTGAAGCTTTCTTT.

The J gene is TRBJ1-2, the V gene TRBV7-8; tentatively, D is TRBD1 (6 bases). Germline-derived CDR1 and CDR2 are SGHVS and FQNEAQ. The CDR3 is 17 residues long. The V end was cut by 5 bases, the J end by 4 bases, with 23 bases between. The CDR3: CASSQQLHRVRGYGYTF. CDR3 in DNA: TGTGCCAGCAGCCAGCAACTGCACAGGGTTCGTGGCTATGGCTACACCTTC. Supplemented by reference TRBV7-8 and TRBJ1-2, the full variable domain reads GAGVSQSPRYKVAKRGQDVALRCDPISGHVSLFWYQQALGQGPEFLTYFQNEAQLDKSGLPSDRFFAERPEGSVSTLKIQRTQQEDSAVYLCASSQQLHRVRGYGYTFGSGTRLTVV.

The CDR3 here is CATSRAELYNEQFF. CDR3 DNA sequence: TGTGCCACCAGCAGAGCTGAGTTGTACAATGAGCAGTTCTTC. The genes are TRBV15 and TRBJ2-1; D remains unclear. Per germline, CDR1 LNHNV and CDR2 YYDKDF (reference sequence). V was clipped by 1 base and J by 4 bases, with 8 bases between them. There are 14 residues in the CDR3.

The chain has TRBV4-1 and TRBJ2-3; possibly TRBD2 for D (6 bases). V was clipped by 0 bases and J by 1 base, with 11 bases between them. Germline CDR1 is MGHRA and CDR2 is YSYEKL. The CDR3 has 16 amino acids. The CDR3 DNA sequence: TGCGCCAGCAGCCAAGATCCCGCTAGCGGCACAGATACGCAGTATTTT. As protein: CASSQDPASGTDTQYF.

V gene TRBV5-1 combines with J gene TRBJ2-7; tentatively, D is TRBD2 (5 bases). CDR1 and CDR2 from the germline V gene are SGHRS and YFSETQ. V lost 5 bases, J lost 3 bases, and 15 bases lay in between. CDR3 length equals 14 residues. The CDR3 here is CASRSQDSGYEQYF. CDR3 nucleotides: TGCGCCAGCAGAAGCCAGGACTCCGGCTACGAGCAGTACTTC.

The rearrangement links TRBV4-3 to TRBJ2-1; D is perhaps TRBD1 (6 bases). CDR1 is LGHNA and CDR2 is YSLEER in the germline V gene. The length of the CDR3 is 14 residues. With 4 bases removed from V and 7 bases from J, the gap between germline ends came to 14 bases. CDR3 loop: CASSRQQGWNEQFF. CDR3 bases: TGCGCCAGCAGCCGCCAACAGGGATGGAATGAGCAGTTCTTC.

The chain combines TRBV9 with TRBJ1-3; no firm D call. The CDR3 is 16 amino acids. Trimming cost V 2 bases and J 0 bases, with 12 bases left between them. The germline V gene has CDR1 SGDLS and CDR2 YYNGEE. The CDR3 DNA reads TGTGCCAGCAGCGTCCTGGCCACTCTCTCTGGAAACACCATATATTTT. It encodes CASSVLATLSGNTIYF.

As to this clone: This may be a read error: a much more frequent sequence differs by one nucleotide. Other DNA variants within this sample encode the same CDR3. This rearrangement joins TRBV7-9 to TRBJ2-2, with D possibly matching TRBD1 (5 bases). V lost 2 bases to trimming and J lost 5 bases, with 6 bases between them. This CDR3 has 13 amino acids. Germline assignment: CDR1 SEHNR and CDR2 FQNEAQ (reference sequence). This chain's CDR3 is CASSLQGTGELFF. CDR3 DNA: TGTGCCAGCAGCTTACAGGGAACCGGGGAGCTGTTTTTT. Supplemented by reference TRBV7-9 and TRBJ2-2, the full variable domain reads DTGVSQNPRHKITKRGQNVTFRCDPISEHNRLYWYRQTLGQGPEFLTYFQNEAQLEKSRLLSDRFSAERPKGSFSTLEIQRTEQGDSAMYLCASSLQGTGELFFGEGSRLTVL.

The rearrangement joins TRBV9 to TRBJ2-7, with D perhaps TRBD2 (6 bases). V was clipped by 0 bases and J by 1 base, with 11 bases between them. This CDR3 spans 15 amino acids. Germline V gene lookup returns CDR1 SGDLS and CDR2 YYNGEE. CDR3 coding DNA: TGTGCCAGCAGCGTAGCGGGAGAGCCATCCTACGAGCAGTACTTC. Translation: CASSVAGEPSYEQYF.

This sequence joins TRBV19 and TRBJ2-1, with D unclear. The CDR3 is 12 amino acids. Germline CDR1 and CDR2: LNHDA and SQIVND (reference sequence). Trimming shortened V by 5 bases and J by 4 bases, and 6 bases separated the two germline ends. CDR3 sequence: CASSSGYNEQFF. DNA for the CDR3: TGTGCCAGTAGTTCGGGTTACAATGAGCAGTTCTTC.

This rearrangement joins TRBV7-6 to TRBJ1-2; possibly TRBD1 for D (6 bases). Trimming took off 5 bases at V and 4 bases at J, with 11 bases between the two ends. The CDR3 contains 13 residues. The germline gives CDR1 SGHVS, CDR2 FNYEAQ. The CDR3 DNA sequence: TGTGCCAGCAGCCCGGGGGCCTCCTATGGCTACACCTTC. Translating gives CASSPGASYGYTF.

V usage is TRBV13 and J usage is TRBJ2-7, with D unresolved. The ends were cut back, 5 bases at V and 3 bases at J, with 11 bases in the middle. Germline CDR1 PRHDT, CDR2 FYEKMQ (reference sequence). This CDR3 is 13 amino acids long. CDR3 DNA: TGTGCCAGCAGCCGCGGACGAAACTACGAGCAGTACTTC. Its protein product is CASSRGRNYEQYF.

The chain carries TRBV7-2 and TRBJ2-5; 12 bases align to TRBD2. Germline V gene sequence: CDR1 SGHTA, CDR2 FQGNSA. This CDR3 comprises 16 residues. V was clipped by 5 bases and J by 4 bases; unmatched bases: 8. The CDR3 region is CASSKRLAGATETQYF. The CDR3 region has the DNA TGTGCCAGCAGCAAACGACTAGCGGGAGCTACAGAGACCCAGTACTTC.

The rearrangement links TRBV5-1 to TRBJ2-3; 13 bases are shared with TRBD2. The CDR3 contains 16 residues. Trimming at V came to 4 bases and at J to 4 bases, leaving 6 bases not matched to a gene. Germline-derived CDR1 and CDR2 are SGHRS and YFSETQ. The CDR3 protein is CASSAGLAGVADTQYF. In DNA form, the CDR3 reads TGCGCCAGCAGCGCTGGACTAGCGGGAGTGGCAGATACGCAGTATTTT.

V and J are TRBV4-2 and TRBJ2-6; no firm D call. Germline assignment: CDR1 LGHNA and CDR2 YNFKEQ. The V end lost 4 bases, the J end lost 0 bases, and 13 bases lay between the germline ends. The CDR3 is made up of 17 amino acids. The CDR3 is CASSLTSSISGANVLTF. CDR3 bases: TGTGCCAGCAGCCTCACAAGCTCAATCTCTGGGGCCAACGTCCTGACTTTC.

The chain employs TRBV5-1 and TRBJ2-3; 9 bases match TRBD1. Per germline, CDR1 SGHRS and CDR2 YFSETQ. V lost 2 bases and J lost 4; bases outside the gene matches: 8. The length of the CDR3 is 16 residues. CDR3 in amino acids: CASSFIPGQGADTQYF. CDR3 DNA: TGCGCCAGCAGCTTTATTCCGGGACAGGGTGCAGATACGCAGTATTTT.

To note about this clone: This sample includes further DNA sequences coding for the same CDR3. The gene calls are TRBV9 and TRBJ2-1, with D possibly matching TRBD2 (5 bases). This CDR3 spans 15 amino acids. The V end lost 2 bases, the J end lost 2 bases, and 11 bases lay between the germline ends. Germline V gene data show CDR1 as SGDLS and CDR2 as YYNGEE. The CDR3 nucleotides are TGTGCCAGCAGCGTCGGCGGGTCGACCTACAATGAGCAGTTCTTC. Its protein is CASSVGGSTYNEQFF.

The J gene is TRBJ2-3, the V gene TRBV7-2; D not resolved. This CDR3 has 13 residues. In germline, CDR1 is SGHTA, CDR2 FQGNSA. Trimming took off 0 bases at V and 4 bases at J, with 5 bases between the two ends. CDR3 in amino acids: CASSLAPPDTQYF. The CDR3 nucleotides are TGTGCCAGCAGCTTAGCGCCGCCAGATACGCAGTATTTT.

The V call is TRBV7-2, the J call TRBJ2-7; D remains unclear. The CDR3 spans 15 residues. V lost 5 bases, J lost 7 bases, and 21 bases lay in between. Looked up from germline, CDR1 is SGHTA and CDR2 is FQGNSA. The CDR3 nucleotides read TGTGCCAGCAGCCGATCCACCCCTTTCTACGCGGAGCAGTACTTC. It is translated as CASSRSTPFYAEQYF.